This TCR beta chain was identified in a study of blood T cell repertoires in COVID-19. Study-wide background: The United States, Italy and Spain supplied acute and convalescent COVID-19 samples. Sample material is recorded as cDNA or gDNA derived from T cells, B-cell-depleted T cells, or PBMCs.

In germline, CDR1 is LGHDT, CDR2 YNNKEL (reference sequence). This CDR3 spans 14 amino acids. The V gene lost 3 bases and the J gene lost 2 bases, with 10 bases spanning the gap. In the authors' methods: Estimation of nucleated cell counts was performed using reference gene primer amplification. Assay: immunoSEQ multiplex PCR; the TCRdb copy retains only in-frame clones and omits some. V and J calls and clone size follow that table, whereas D and trimming were derived from the DNA. Of 350,000 to 550,000 clones in the sample, 87% were seen once. Clinical history as reported by participants underpinned cohort assignment.

The sequenced sample consisted of PBMCs or T cells enriched from blood (not recorded which). The V and J genes are TRBV3-1 (or the pseudogene TRBV3-2) and TRBJ1-1, with D perhaps TRBD1 (6 bases). The TCR sequence derives from a woman younger than 35 with acute COVID-19. Here the CDR3 reads CASSHRQVNTEAFF. The CDR3 DNA reads TGTGCCAGCAGCCATAGACAGGTAAACACTGAAGCTTTCTTT.